This T cell receptor (beta chain) was documented in a study of OX40 agonist ivuxolimab in advanced cancers. The CDR3 length is 15 residues. The germline CDR1 and CDR2 sequences are SEHNR and FQNEAQ (reference sequence). Trimming took off 4 bases at V and 2 bases at J, with 15 bases between the two ends. Profiling relied on immunoSEQ multiplex PCR, and the TCRdb table lists in-frame clones only, not all of them. This table has roughly 65,000 clones, 80% to 90% appearing once. The sequencing here drew on CD4+ or CD8+ T cells sorted from blood, taken in a trial of the OX40 agonist ivuxolimab. The sequence came from an adult with an advanced solid tumor such as melanoma, head and neck, liver or kidney cancer. The V call is TRBV7-9, the J call TRBJ2-7, with D perhaps TRBD2 (5 bases). Here the CDR3 reads CASSSLALRPYEQYF. Here the CDR3 DNA reads TGTGCCAGCAGCTCTCTAGCCCTAAGACCCTACGAGCAGTACTTC. Based on the CDR3 plus reference TRBV7-9 and TRBJ2-7, the full variable domain is DTGVSQNPRHKITKRGQNVTFRCDPISEHNRLYWYRQTLGQGPEFLTYFQNEAQLEKSRLLSDRFSAERPKGSFSTLEIQRTEQGDSAMYLCASSSLALRPYEQYFGPGTRLTVT.